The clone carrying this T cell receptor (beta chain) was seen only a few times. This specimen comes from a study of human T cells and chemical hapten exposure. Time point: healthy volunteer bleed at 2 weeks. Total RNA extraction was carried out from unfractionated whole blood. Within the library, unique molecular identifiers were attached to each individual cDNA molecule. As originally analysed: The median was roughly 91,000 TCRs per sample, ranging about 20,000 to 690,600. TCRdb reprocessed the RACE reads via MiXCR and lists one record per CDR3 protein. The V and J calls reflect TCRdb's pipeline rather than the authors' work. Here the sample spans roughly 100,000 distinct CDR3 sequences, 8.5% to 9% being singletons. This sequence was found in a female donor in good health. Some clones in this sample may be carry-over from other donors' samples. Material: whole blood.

CDR3 protein: CAWRTGGTGELFF. CDR3 bases: TGTGCCTGGAGAACAGGGGGTACCGGGGAGCTGTTTTTT. J is TRBJ2-2 and V is TRBV30; TRBD1 matches at 8 bases. Germline CDR1 reads GTSNPN; CDR2 reads SVGIG (reference sequence). The CDR3 runs to 13 residues. The V gene end was trimmed by 3 bases and the J gene end by 5 bases; junction bases not matched to a gene: 2.